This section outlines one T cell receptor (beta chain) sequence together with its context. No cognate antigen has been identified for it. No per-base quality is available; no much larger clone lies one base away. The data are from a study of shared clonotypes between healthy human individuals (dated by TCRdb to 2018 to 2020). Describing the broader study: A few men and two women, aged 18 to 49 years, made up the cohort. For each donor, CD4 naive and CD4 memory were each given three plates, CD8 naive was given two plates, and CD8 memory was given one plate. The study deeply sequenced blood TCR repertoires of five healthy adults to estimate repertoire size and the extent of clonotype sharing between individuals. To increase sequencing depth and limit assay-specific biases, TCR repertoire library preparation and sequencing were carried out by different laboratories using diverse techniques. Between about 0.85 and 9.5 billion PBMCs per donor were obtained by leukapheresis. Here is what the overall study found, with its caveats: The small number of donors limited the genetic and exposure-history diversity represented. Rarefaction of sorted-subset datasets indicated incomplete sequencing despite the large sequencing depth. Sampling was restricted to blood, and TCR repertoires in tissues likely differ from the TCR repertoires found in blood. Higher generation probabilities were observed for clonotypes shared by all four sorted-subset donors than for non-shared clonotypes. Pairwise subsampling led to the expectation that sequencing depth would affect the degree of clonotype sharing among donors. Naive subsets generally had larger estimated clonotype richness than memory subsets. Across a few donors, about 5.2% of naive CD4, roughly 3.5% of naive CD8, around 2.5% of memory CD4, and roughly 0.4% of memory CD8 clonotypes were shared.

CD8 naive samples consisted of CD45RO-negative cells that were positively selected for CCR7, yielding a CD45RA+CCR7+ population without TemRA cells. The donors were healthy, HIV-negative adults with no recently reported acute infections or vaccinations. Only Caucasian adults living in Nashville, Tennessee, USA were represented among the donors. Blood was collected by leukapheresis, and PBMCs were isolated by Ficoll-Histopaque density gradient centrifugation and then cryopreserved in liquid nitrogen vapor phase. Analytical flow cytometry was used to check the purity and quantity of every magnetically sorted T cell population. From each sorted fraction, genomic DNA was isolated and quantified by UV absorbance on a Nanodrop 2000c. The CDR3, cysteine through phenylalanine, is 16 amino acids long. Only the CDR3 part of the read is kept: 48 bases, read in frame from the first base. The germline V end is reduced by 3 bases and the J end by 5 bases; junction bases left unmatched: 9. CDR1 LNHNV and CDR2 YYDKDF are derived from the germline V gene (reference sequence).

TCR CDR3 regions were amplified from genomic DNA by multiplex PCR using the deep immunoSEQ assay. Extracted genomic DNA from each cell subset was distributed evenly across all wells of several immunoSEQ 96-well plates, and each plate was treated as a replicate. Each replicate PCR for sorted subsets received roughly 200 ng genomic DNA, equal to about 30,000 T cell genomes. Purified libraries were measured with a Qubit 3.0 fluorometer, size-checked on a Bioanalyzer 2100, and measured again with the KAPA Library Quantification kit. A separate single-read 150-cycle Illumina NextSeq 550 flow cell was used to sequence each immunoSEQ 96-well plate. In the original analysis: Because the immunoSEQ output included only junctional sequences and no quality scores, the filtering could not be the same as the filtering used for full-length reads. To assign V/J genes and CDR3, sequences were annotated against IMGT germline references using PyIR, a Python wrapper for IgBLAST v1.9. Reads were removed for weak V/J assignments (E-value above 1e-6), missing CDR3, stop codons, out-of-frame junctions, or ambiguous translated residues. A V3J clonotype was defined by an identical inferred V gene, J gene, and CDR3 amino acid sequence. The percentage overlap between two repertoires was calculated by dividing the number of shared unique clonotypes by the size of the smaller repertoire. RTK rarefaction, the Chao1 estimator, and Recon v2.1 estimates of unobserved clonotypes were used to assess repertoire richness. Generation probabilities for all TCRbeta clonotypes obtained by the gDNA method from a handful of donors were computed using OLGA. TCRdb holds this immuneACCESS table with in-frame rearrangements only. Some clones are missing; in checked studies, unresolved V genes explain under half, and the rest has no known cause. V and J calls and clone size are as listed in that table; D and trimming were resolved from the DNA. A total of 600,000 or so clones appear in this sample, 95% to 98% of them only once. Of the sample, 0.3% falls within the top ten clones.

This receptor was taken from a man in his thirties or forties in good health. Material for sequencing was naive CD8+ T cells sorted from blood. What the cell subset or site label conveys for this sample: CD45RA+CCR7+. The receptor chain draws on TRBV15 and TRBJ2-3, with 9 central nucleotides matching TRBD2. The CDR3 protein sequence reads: CATSRGLAGDRDTQYF. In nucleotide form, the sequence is TGTGCCACCAGCAGGGGGTTAGCGGGAGATAGAGATACGCAGTATTTT.